What follows are 25 T cell receptor beta chains derived from one specimen sequenced in a study of T cell repertoires in cytomegalovirus infection. TCRdb re-called the reads through MiXCR, storing one row per CDR3 protein. The table lists roughly 250,000 distinct CDR3 sequences, around 12% of them singletons. Sequenced input: PBMCs. The receptors here all came from a human donor in good health (CMV status not recorded). Some clones in this sample may be carry-over from other donors' samples.

This clonotype came up a few times. CDR3 in DNA: TGCAGCGTTGAAATGGTGGCAGGGGGCACTGAAGCTTTCTTT. This translates into CSVEMVAGGTEAFF. V gene TRBV29-1 combines with J gene TRBJ1-1; 7 positions match TRBD1. Germline values: CDR1 SQVTM, CDR2 ANQGSEA. CDR3 length: 14 residues. Trimming at V came to 2 bases and at J to 4 bases, leaving 7 bases not matched to a gene.

This clonotype came up many times. The chain is built from TRBV7-2 and TRBJ1-2, with D possibly TRBD1 on 6 matching bases. Germline CDR1 reads SGHTA; CDR2 reads FQGNSA. This CDR3 has 16 amino acids. V dropped 5 bases and J dropped 0 bases, with 16 bases sitting between them. CDR3 sequence (DNA): TGTGCCAGCAGCCAACAGGACAGCCTAGCTAACTATGGCTACACCTTC. This sequence encodes CASSQQDSLANYGYTF.

In its sample, this clonotype was seen many times. This sequence joins TRBV7-2 and TRBJ2-2, with D possibly being TRBD1 or TRBD2 (5 bases each). This CDR3 region has 14 residues. From germline, CDR1 is SGHTA and CDR2 FQGNSA. Trimming took off 8 bases at V and 6 bases at J, with 16 bases between the two ends. The CDR3, as DNA: TGTGCCAGCGGCCTACCGGGGCGGGCCGGGGAGCTGTTTTTT. Amino acid sequence: CASGLPGRAGELFF.

Only a few counts were recorded for this clonotype. V gene TRBV12-3 or TRBV12-4 combines with J gene TRBJ2-4; D might be TRBD1 (6 bases). Trimming left V 5 bases short and J 8 bases short, with 19 bases between. The CDR3 has 15 amino acids. This CDR3 is CASSPIGQPFHIQYF. The CDR3 DNA sequence: TGTGCCAGCAGTCCCATCGGACAGCCCTTTCACATTCAGTACTTC.

The sample holds many counts of this clonotype. This chain links TRBV7-8 with TRBJ2-1; D remains unclear. Germline lookup yields CDR1 SGHVS and CDR2 FQNEAQ. CDR3 size: 12 residues. V lost 1 base, J lost 9 bases, and 7 bases lay in between. CDR3 DNA: TGTGCCAGCAGCTTAGGCGGAAGTGAGCAGTTCTTC. It translates to CASSLGGSEQFF.

This clonotype was seen ten or more times. The CDR3 protein is CASSFEIPGQSGNTIYF. The CDR3 DNA is TGTGCCAGCAGCTTCGAAATACCGGGACAGTCTGGAAACACCATATATTTT. The chain uses TRBV7-3 and TRBJ1-3, with 7 bases fitting TRBD1. This CDR3 spans 17 amino acids. After removal of 3 bases from V and 1 base from J, the junction contained 9 bases not matched to a gene. CDR1 is SGHTA, CDR2 FQGTGA, per germline. Variable domain in full (rest from reference TRBV7-3 and TRBJ1-3): GAGVSQTPSNKVTEKGKYVELRCDPISGHTALYWYRQSLGQGPEFLIYFQGTGAADDSGLPNDRFFAVRPEGSVSTLKIQRTERGDSAVYLCASSFEIPGQSGNTIYFGEGSWLTVV.

As regards this clonotype: This may be a read error, as it is one base from a much larger clone. V usage is TRBV19 and J usage is TRBJ1-5; perhaps TRBD1 as D (6 bases). The germline V gene has CDR1 LNHDA and CDR2 SQIVND (reference sequence). Trimming took 6 bases from V and 2 from J, leaving 14 bases between them. This CDR3 spans 15 amino acids. CDR3 region: CASRAGGGGNQPQHF. CDR3 nucleotides: TGTGCCAGTAGGGCGGGGGGCGGGGGCAATCAGCCCCAGCATTTT.

This clonotype showed up many times. The gene calls are TRBV12-3 or TRBV12-4 and TRBJ2-2; TRBD1 matches 7 bases. V was pared by 5 bases and J by 7 bases, with 7 bases of the junction left unmatched. The CDR3 runs to 14 residues. The CDR3 loop is CASSADRASGELFF. The CDR3 nucleotides read TGTGCCAGCAGTGCCGACAGGGCAAGCGGGGAGCTGTTTTTT.

At least ten counts were recorded for this clonotype. CDR3 sequence: CASSLVHDIVEAFF. The CDR3 bases are TGTGCCAGCAGCTTAGTGCATGACATCGTTGAAGCTTTCTTT. The chain carries TRBV7-2 and TRBJ1-1, with D unresolved. Germline values: CDR1 SGHTA, CDR2 FQGNSA. The CDR3 has 14 residues. V was shortened by 1 base and J by 7 bases, with 13 bases between the two germline ends.

The chain has TRBV20-1 and TRBJ2-1; TRBD1 agrees at 9 bases. Germline V gene lookup returns CDR1 DFQATT and CDR2 SNEGSKA (reference sequence). CDR3 length: 12 amino acids. The V and J ends lost 7 bases and 8 bases, in that order; junction bases with no gene match: 6. The CDR3 region has the DNA TGCAGTGGGACAGGGGTGAGCGATGAGCAGTTCTTC. It codes for CSGTGVSDEQFF.

This clonotype was seen at least ten times. The CDR3 protein is CASSVSTGNAKNIQYF. CDR3 sequence (DNA): TGTGCCAGCAGCGTTTCGACAGGCAACGCCAAAAACATTCAGTACTTC. The rearrangement uses TRBV7-2 and TRBJ2-4; tentatively, D is TRBD1 (6 bases). This CDR3 contains 16 residues. Germline V gene data show CDR1 as SGHTA and CDR2 as FQGNSA. Trimming stripped 5 bases from V and 1 base from J, with 15 bases between.

This clonotype was seen a handful of times. The gene calls are TRBV5-1 and TRBJ2-2, with TRBD2 identical over 7 bases. This CDR3 contains 15 residues. Trimming cost V 1 base and J 4 bases; bases outside gene matches: 4. Germline-derived CDR1 and CDR2 are SGHRS and YFSETQ. DNA of the CDR3: TGCGCCAGCAGCTTGACGGGAGGTTTCACCGGGGAGCTGTTTTTT. Its translation is CASSLTGGFTGELFF. Using reference TRBV5-1 and TRBJ2-2 for the parts outside the CDR3, the full variable domain is KAGVTQTPRYLIKTRGQQVTLSCSPISGHRSVSWYQQTPGQGLQFLFEYFSETQRNKGNFPGRFSGRQFSNSRSEMNVSTLELGDSALYLCASSLTGGFTGELFFGEGSRLTVL.

The genes are TRBV2 and TRBJ2-2; 10 bases align to TRBD1. This CDR3 comprises 14 residues. V was clipped by 6 bases and J by 4 bases; unmatched bases: 2. Germline CDR1 is SNHLY and CDR2 is FYNNEI. CDR3 sequence reads: CASSRDRGTGELFF. CDR3 sequence (DNA): TGTGCCAGCAGCCGGGACAGGGGCACCGGGGAGCTGTTTTTT.

This clonotype was picked up many times. The gene calls are TRBV7-2 and TRBJ2-7, with a tentative D call TRBD1 (6 bases). V lost 2 bases and J 3 bases, leaving 11 bases between the germline ends. This CDR3 is built from 14 residues. Germline V gene sequence: CDR1 SGHTA, CDR2 FQGNSA. The CDR3 DNA sequence: TGTGCCAGCAGCTTACAGGGGAGTAACTACGAGCAGTACTTC. Its protein product is CASSLQGSNYEQYF.

V and J are TRBV7-9 and TRBJ1-2, with 12 bases lining up with TRBD1. The V and J ends lost 5 bases and 4 bases, in that order; junction bases with no gene match: 8. Germline V gene lookup returns CDR1 SEHNR and CDR2 FQNEAQ (reference sequence). The CDR3 totals 16 residues. The CDR3 protein is CASSATGTGGLYGYTF. The DNA for the CDR3 is TGTGCCAGCAGCGCCACCGGGACAGGGGGCCTCTATGGCTACACCTTC. Combining the CDR3 with reference TRBV7-9 and TRBJ1-2 gives the whole variable domain DTGVSQNPRHKITKRGQNVTFRCDPISEHNRLYWYRQTLGQGPEFLTYFQNEAQLEKSRLLSDRFSAERPKGSFSTLEIQRTEQGDSAMYLCASSATGTGGLYGYTFGSGTRLTVV.

This sequence joins TRBV6-1 and TRBJ2-7; TRBD2 matches 11 bases. After removal of 5 bases from V and 6 bases from J, the junction contained 12 bases not matched to a gene. Germline V gene data show CDR1 as MNHNS and CDR2 as SASEGT. This CDR3 comprises 16 residues. This CDR3 is CASSSRLAGGVGEQYF. The CDR3 nucleotides are TGTGCCAGCAGTTCCCGCCTAGCGGGAGGAGTCGGCGAGCAGTACTTC.

This clonotype was recorded at least ten times. This rearrangement joins TRBV2 to TRBJ2-1; perhaps TRBD2 as D (6 bases). This CDR3 has 15 residues. V lost 6 bases and J 4 bases, leaving 16 bases between the germline ends. Germline V gene sequence: CDR1 SNHLY, CDR2 FYNNEI. CDR3 protein: CASSESRDFYNEQFF. As DNA, the CDR3 is TGTGCCAGCAGCGAATCCCGGGACTTTTACAATGAGCAGTTCTTC. Full variable domain (missing parts from reference TRBV2 and TRBJ2-1): EPEVTQTPSHQVTQMGQEVILRCVPISNHLYFYWYRQILGQKVEFLVSFYNNEISEKSEIFDDQFSVERPDGSNFTLKIRSTKLEDSAMYFCASSESRDFYNEQFFGPGTRLTVL.

Many counts were recorded for this clonotype. This rearrangement joins TRBV7-2 to TRBJ2-6; the D gene could be TRBD1 or TRBD2 (5 bases each). This CDR3 has 15 residues. Germline lookup yields CDR1 SGHTA and CDR2 FQGNSA. V lost 5 bases, J lost 7 bases, and 15 bases lay in between. CDR3 sequence reads: CASSRDGSGANVLTF. For the CDR3, the DNA is TGTGCCAGCAGCCGGGACGGTTCGGGAGCCAACGTCCTGACTTTC.

In this sample, this clonotype turned up a few times. This chain joins TRBV20-1 and TRBJ2-2; D ambiguous. This CDR3 contains 15 residues. Germline loops: CDR1 DFQATT, CDR2 SNEGSKA (reference sequence). Between the trimmed V and J ends, which lost 6 bases and 1 base, there was a span of 15 bases. The CDR3 coding sequence is TGCAGTGCCCGCGGATGGCTAGAGAACACCGGGGAGCTGTTTTTT. Protein product: CSARGWLENTGELFF.

This clonotype was counted between two and nine times. The chain recombines TRBV5-1 with TRBJ2-1; 9 bases map to TRBD2. V trimming: 0 bases; J trimming: 8 bases; junction bases outside the gene matches: 6. Germline lookup yields CDR1 SGHRS and CDR2 YFSETQ. This CDR3 comprises 15 residues. CDR3 protein: CASSLGSGSGDEQFF. CDR3 DNA: TGCGCCAGCAGCTTGGGTAGCGGGAGCGGCGATGAGCAGTTCTTC. Looking up the rest from reference TRBV5-1 and TRBJ2-1 gives the full variable domain: KAGVTQTPRYLIKTRGQQVTLSCSPISGHRSVSWYQQTPGQGLQFLFEYFSETQRNKGNFPGRFSGRQFSNSRSEMNVSTLELGDSALYLCASSLGSGSGDEQFFGPGTRLTVL.

The gene calls are TRBV5-1 and TRBJ1-1; the D gene is possibly TRBD1 (6 bases). Germline assignment: CDR1 SGHRS and CDR2 YFSETQ. The V and J ends lost 5 bases and 3 bases respectively, with 20 bases between them. There are 16 residues in the CDR3. The CDR3 loop reads CASRLSGGAGDTEAFF. The CDR3 DNA follows: TGCGCCAGCAGACTGTCGGGGGGCGCAGGGGACACTGAAGCTTTCTTT.

This clonotype came up many times. The chain joins TRBV9 to TRBJ2-5, with D unclear. CDR3 length equals 14 residues. Trimming removed 3 bases at V and 2 bases at J, with 11 bases between. CDR1 SGDLS and CDR2 YYNGEE come from the germline V gene. CDR3 DNA sequence: TGTGCCAGCAGCGCGGACGTAGGACAAGAGACCCAGTACTTC. Translating it yields CASSADVGQETQYF.

This clonotype has a count of ten or more. This rearrangement joins TRBV7-2 to TRBJ2-6; TRBD2 agrees at 8 bases. J gave up 2 bases and V 5 bases, and 5 bases lay outside the gene matches. CDR3 length: 16 amino acids. Germline V gene lookup returns CDR1 SGHTA and CDR2 FQGNSA. CDR3 bases: TGTGCCAGCAGCCTGACTAGCGACCCTGGGGCCAACGTCCTGACTTTC. It is translated as CASSLTSDPGANVLTF.

As regards this clonotype: A much larger clone lies one base from this, so it may be a read error. This chain links TRBV28 with TRBJ1-1; possible D gene TRBD1, 6 bases. CDR3 length: 17 residues. The germline CDR1 and CDR2 sequences are MDHEN and SYDVKM. CDR3 loop: CTSSFPPGGPAHTEAFF. CDR3 nucleotide sequence: TGTACCAGCAGTTTTCCCCCCGGGGGGCCCGCTCACACTGAAGCTTTCTTT. Using reference TRBV28 and TRBJ1-1 for the parts outside the CDR3, the full variable domain is DVKVTQSSRYLVKRTGEKVFLECVQDMDHENMFWYRQDPGLGLRLIYFSYDVKMKEKGDIPEGYSVSREKKERFSLILESASTNQTSMYLCTSSFPPGGPAHTEAFFGQGTRLTVV.

This clonotype occurred many times. This sequence joins TRBV7-6 and TRBJ2-1, with 14 bases matching TRBD2. Losses at the gene ends were 5 bases for V and 1 base for J; bases not matched to a gene: 13. The CDR3 covers 20 residues. Germline V gene data show CDR1 as SGHVS and CDR2 as FNYEAQ. CDR3 amino acids: CASSGQTGTSGSRSYNEQFF. As DNA, the CDR3 is TGTGCCAGCAGCGGACAAACCGGGACTAGCGGGAGTAGGTCCTACAATGAGCAGTTCTTC.